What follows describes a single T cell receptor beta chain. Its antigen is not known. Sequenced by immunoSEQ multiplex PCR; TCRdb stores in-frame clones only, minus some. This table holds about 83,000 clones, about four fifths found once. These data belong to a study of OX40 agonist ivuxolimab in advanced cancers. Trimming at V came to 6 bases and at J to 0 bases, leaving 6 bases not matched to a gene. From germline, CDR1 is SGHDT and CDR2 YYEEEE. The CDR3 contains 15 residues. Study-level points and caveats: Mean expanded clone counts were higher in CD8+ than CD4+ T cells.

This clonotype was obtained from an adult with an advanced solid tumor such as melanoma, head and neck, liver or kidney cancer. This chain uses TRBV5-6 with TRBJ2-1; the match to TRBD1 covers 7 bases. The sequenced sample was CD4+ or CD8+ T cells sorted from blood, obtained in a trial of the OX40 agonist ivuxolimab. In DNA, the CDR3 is TGTGCCAGCATCCGACAGGGTGGCTCCTACAATGAGCAGTTCTTC. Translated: CASIRQGGSYNEQFF.